The rows below give T cell receptor beta chains drawn from one sample of a study of T cell responses to AZD1222 COVID-19 vaccine. The protocol was immunoSEQ multiplex PCR, while the TCRdb copy is restricted to in-frame clones and leaves out a portion. The top ten hold roughly a quarter of the sample, which has some 120,000 clones, 80% to 90% seen once. Material: peripheral blood, obtained 28 days after the second AZD1222 dose. The receptor source for this set is an adult who received the AZD1222 COVID-19 vaccine. CDR3s include the opening cysteine and the closing phenylalanine or tryptophan. Fields, in order: D gene, J gene, V gene, clone size, CDR3 protein, CDR3 DNA. A D gene is named only where the DNA matches it firmly. Where a row states a size, it is once, few, many or the class of an expanded clone; other rows omit it.

TRBD1	TRBJ1-3	TRBV28	once	CASSLLGQGDGKDTGNTIYF	TGTGCCAGCAGTCTCCTCGGACAGGGGGATGGCAAAGATACTGGAAACACCATATATTTT
NA	TRBJ1-4	TRBV7-6	once	CASSRASGITNEKLFF	TGTGCCAGCAGCCGGGCCTCAGGGATCACTAATGAAAAACTGTTTTTT
NA	TRBJ2-7	TRBV23-1	NA	CASSLDRIFYEQYF	TGCGCCAGCAGTCTTGACAGGATTTTTTACGAGCAGTACTTC
TRBD1	TRBJ2-5	TRBV3-1/TRBV3-2	NA	CASSQVAPVVLTGAQETQYF	TGTGCCAGCAGCCAAGTAGCTCCCGTGGTTTTGACAGGGGCTCAGGAGACCCAGTACTTC
TRBD2	TRBJ2-5	TRBV19	once	CAIGGLAGVQETQYF	TGTGCCATCGGCGGACTAGCGGGGGTACAAGAGACCCAGTACTTC
TRBD2	TRBJ2-7	TRBV2	NA	CAISSGTSGHEQYF	TGTGCCATAAGTTCCGGGACTAGCGGACACGAGCAGTACTTC
NA	TRBJ2-7	TRBV5-1	NA	CASSLTSRYEQYF	TGCGCCAGCAGCTTGACTAGCCGTTACGAGCAGTACTTC
NA	TRBJ1-1	TRBV20-1	few	CSASGPITEAFF	TGCAGTGCTAGTGGCCCGATCACTGAAGCTTTCTTT
NA	TRBJ2-5	TRBV5-8	NA	CASSSGFAKGTQYF	TGTGCCAGCAGCAGCGGATTCGCGAAAGGGACCCAGTACTTC
NA	TRBJ1-1	TRBV28	NA	CATYGTRATEAFF	TGTGCCACTTACGGGACAAGGGCCACTGAAGCTTTCTTT
TRBD1	TRBJ1-3	TRBV7-8	few	CASSPRQGTIYF	TGTGCCAGCAGCCCCCGACAGGGCACCATATATTTT
NA	TRBJ2-3	TRBV18	NA	CASSPGGGARDTQYF	TGTGCCAGCTCACCGGGCGGAGGGGCACGAGATACGCAGTATTTT
NA	TRBJ1-1	TRBV3-1/TRBV3-2	NA	CASSRGARMNTEAFF	TGTGCCAGCAGCCGAGGAGCCAGGATGAACACTGAAGCTTTCTTT
NA	TRBJ1-3	TRBV5-6	NA	CASSLGSGNTIYF	TGTGCATCAAGTCTGGGCTCTGGAAACACCATATATTTT